This T cell receptor beta chain emerged from a study of Graves' ophthalmopathy and Graves' hyperthyroidism. The PBMCs used were ones drawn from 7.5 to 10 ml of fresh peripheral blood. The germline V gene has CDR1 SQVTM and CDR2 ANQGSEA. This CDR3 has 13 residues. V lost 5 bases and J lost 5; bases outside the gene matches: 8. RNA served as the template for amplifying TCR beta CDR3 regions. RT-PCR with HTBI primers came first, then second-round multiplex PCR. TCRdb independently ran MiXCR on the multiplex PCR reads; one entry per CDR3 protein. The table has 300,000 to 350,000 distinct CDR3 sequences, 17% seen once.

The clonotype was recovered from an adult man with Graves' ophthalmopathy. Sequenced material: peripheral blood. V gene TRBV29-1 combines with J gene TRBJ2-5, with 7 positions matching TRBD1. CDR3 bases: TGCAGCGTTCCACAGGGGCGCGTTGAGACCCAGTACTTC. It yields the protein CSVPQGRVETQYF.